This T cell receptor beta chain was recorded in a study of regulatory T cells in long-lasting Graves disease. Overall study: Graves' patients with a new diagnosis had received antithyroid drugs under 3 months.

For TCR beta, libraries came from iRepertoire HTBI primers and Arm-PCR of CDR3 regions. TCRdb processed the multiplex PCR reads anew with MiXCR; each CDR3 protein has one entry. In the table there are 420,000 or so distinct CDR3 sequences, about 15% of which are singletons. Time point denoted: newly diagnosed GD, antithyroid drugs for less than 3 months. PBMCs were the source of the RNA used for TCR sequencing. The germline V gene encodes CDR1 SGHDN and CDR2 FVKESK. This CDR3 is 18 amino acids long. Trimming pared 0 bases from V and 4 bases from J, leaving 22 bases between. As concerns this clonotype: Its antigen is still unknown.

Study-level findings and limits: When disease was persistent, TRBV28, TRBJ1-2 and TRBJ2-5 were the favored segments.

The same sample was also studied in work on T cells in Graves' hyperthyroidism and ophthalmopathy.

Material: peripheral blood mononuclear cells (PBMCs), obtained at new diagnosis, from a patient treated with antithyroid drugs. The TCR originated in a young woman with Graves disease. V and J are TRBV14 and TRBJ2-7, with D maybe TRBD2 (6 bases). The CDR3 DNA reads TGTGCCAGCAGCCAAGATAGCGTTCCGAGGAGGGCCCTTTACGAGCAGTACTTC. It translates to CASSQDSVPRRALYEQYF.